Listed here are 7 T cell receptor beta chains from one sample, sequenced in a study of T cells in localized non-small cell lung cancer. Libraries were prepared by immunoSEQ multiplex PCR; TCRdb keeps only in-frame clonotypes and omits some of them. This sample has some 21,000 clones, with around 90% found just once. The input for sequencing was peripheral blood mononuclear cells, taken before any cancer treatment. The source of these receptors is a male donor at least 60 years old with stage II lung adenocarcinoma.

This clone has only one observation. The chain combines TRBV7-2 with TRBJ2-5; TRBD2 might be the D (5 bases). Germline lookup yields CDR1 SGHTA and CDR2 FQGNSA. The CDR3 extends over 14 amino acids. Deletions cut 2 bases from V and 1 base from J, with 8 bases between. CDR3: CASSLFLAQETQYF. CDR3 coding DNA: TGTGCCAGCAGCTTATTTCTAGCCCAAGAGACCCAGTACTTC. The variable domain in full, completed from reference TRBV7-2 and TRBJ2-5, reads GAGVSQSPSNKVTEKGKDVELRCDPISGHTALYWYRQSLGQGLEFLIYFQGNSAPDKSGLPSDRFSAERTGGSVSTLTIQRTQQEDSAVYLCASSLFLAQETQYFGPGTRLLVL.

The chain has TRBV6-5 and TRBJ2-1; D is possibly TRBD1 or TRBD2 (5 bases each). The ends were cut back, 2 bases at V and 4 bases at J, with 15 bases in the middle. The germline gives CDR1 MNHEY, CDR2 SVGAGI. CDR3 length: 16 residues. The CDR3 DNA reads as TGTGCCAGCAGTTACGCGGTAGGGGAGTGGTACAATGAGCAGTTCTTC. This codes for CASSYAVGEWYNEQFF.

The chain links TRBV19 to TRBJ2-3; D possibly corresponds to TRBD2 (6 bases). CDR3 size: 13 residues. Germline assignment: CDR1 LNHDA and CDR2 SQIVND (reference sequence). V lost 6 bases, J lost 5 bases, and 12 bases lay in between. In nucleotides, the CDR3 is TGTGCCAGTAGCAAAGAAGCGGGAGATACGCAGTATTTT. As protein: CASSKEAGDTQYF.

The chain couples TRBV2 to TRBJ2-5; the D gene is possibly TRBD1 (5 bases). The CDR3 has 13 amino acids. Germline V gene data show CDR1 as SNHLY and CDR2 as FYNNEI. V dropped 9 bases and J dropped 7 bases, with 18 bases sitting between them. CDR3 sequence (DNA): TGTGCCAGTATCCTCCCCACTCAGGGGACCCAGTACTTC. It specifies CASILPTQGTQYF.

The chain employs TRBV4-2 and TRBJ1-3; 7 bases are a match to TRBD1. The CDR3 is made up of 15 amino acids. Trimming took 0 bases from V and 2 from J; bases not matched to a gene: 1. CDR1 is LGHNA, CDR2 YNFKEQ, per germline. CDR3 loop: CASSQDGTAGNTIYF. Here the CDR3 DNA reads TGTGCCAGCAGCCAAGATGGGACAGCTGGAAACACCATATATTTT.

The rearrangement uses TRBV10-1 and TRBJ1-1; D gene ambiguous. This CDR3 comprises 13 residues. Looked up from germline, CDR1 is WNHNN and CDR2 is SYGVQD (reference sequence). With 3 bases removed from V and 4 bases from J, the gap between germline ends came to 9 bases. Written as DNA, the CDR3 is TGCGCCAGCAGTGACCCGTATAGCACTGAAGCTTTCTTT. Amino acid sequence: CASSDPYSTEAFF.

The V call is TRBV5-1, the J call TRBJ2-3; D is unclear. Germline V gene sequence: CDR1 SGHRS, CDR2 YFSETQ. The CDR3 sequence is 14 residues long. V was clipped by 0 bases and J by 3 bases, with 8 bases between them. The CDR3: CASSLGQLTDTQYF. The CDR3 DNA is TGCGCCAGCAGCTTGGGACAATTGACAGATACGCAGTATTTT.